A single T cell receptor (beta chain) is shown here with its context. This specimen belongs to a study of blood T cell repertoires in COVID-19. The wider study: Spain, Italy and the United States supplied samples that represented acute and convalescent COVID-19. T cells, B-cell-depleted T cells, or PBMCs provided the cDNA or gDNA that served as material.

Unmatched junction bases numbered 16, after V lost 2 bases and J lost 4 bases. Germline V gene data show CDR1 as SQVTM and CDR2 as ANQGSEA. The CDR3 is made up of 18 amino acids. Per the original data handling: Nucleated cell number was recorded as an estimate derived from reference gene primer amplification. Libraries were prepared by immunoSEQ multiplex PCR; TCRdb keeps only in-frame clonotypes and omits some of them. The V and J calls and clone size are taken from that table; D and trimming were inferred from the DNA. The sample carries fewer than 500,000 clones, approximately 90% recorded once. The rearrangement joins TRBV29-1 to TRBJ2-5; 10 bases match TRBD1. The source of this sequence is a woman in her twenties or thirties with active or convalescent COVID-19. Sequencing was performed on peripheral blood. CDR3 in amino acids: CSVEFLLSGDRGVETQYF. Here the CDR3 DNA reads TGCAGCGTTGAATTCCTGTTAAGTGGGGACAGGGGAGTAGAGACCCAGTACTTC.